Shown below are 30 T cell receptor beta chains from a single sample sequenced in a study of T cells in Graves' hyperthyroidism and ophthalmopathy. Amplification targeted TCR beta CDR3 regions from RNA transcripts. Primed by the HTBI set, a first-round RT-PCR was run on the TCR CDR3. TCRdb fed the multiplex PCR reads into MiXCR, producing one record per CDR3 protein. The profile shows about 350,000 distinct CDR3 sequences, roughly 14% of them singletons. Source material: blood. These receptors originate from a woman aged 25 to 39 with Graves' hyperthyroidism.

The chain has TRBV7-3 and TRBJ2-3; a possible D gene is TRBD2 (7 bases). The CDR3 has 18 amino acids. From germline, CDR1 is SGHTA and CDR2 FQGTGA. Trimming left V 4 bases short and J 2 bases short, with 22 bases between. CDR3 bases: TGTGCCAGCAGCTCTCCCCCGGGGGCTAGCGGACTCACAGATACGCAGTATTTT. It specifies CASSSPPGASGLTDTQYF.

The chain recombines TRBV12-3 or TRBV12-4 with TRBJ2-4; a possible D gene is TRBD2 (5 bases). Deletions cut 3 bases from V and 1 base from J, with 10 bases between. This CDR3 comprises 15 residues. The CDR3 sequence: CASSFGERAKNIQYF. CDR3 DNA: TGTGCCAGCAGTTTCGGGGAAAGGGCCAAAAACATTCAGTACTTC.

This clonotype was observed once. The chain combines TRBV4-1 with TRBJ1-1; D gene unclear. Trimming took 1 base from V and 11 from J, leaving 17 bases between them. CDR1 and CDR2 (germline): MGHRA, YSYEKL. CDR3 size: 14 residues. Here the CDR3 DNA reads TGCGCCAGCAGCCAAGTATGGTCAGGCGAGTCGGCTTTCTTT. Translating it yields CASSQVWSGESAFF.

This clonotype was recorded at least ten times. V gene TRBV2 combines with J gene TRBJ1-4, with TRBD1 identical over 7 bases. The CDR3 spans 12 residues. After removal of 6 bases from V and 6 bases from J, the junction contained 1 base not matched to a gene. The V gene's germline CDR1 is SNHLY and CDR2 FYNNEI. CDR3 amino acids: CASRTGDEKLFF. The CDR3 DNA follows: TGTGCCAGCAGAACAGGGGATGAAAAACTGTTTTTT.

The gene calls are TRBV4-3 and TRBJ1-6; D is unclear. CDR1 is LGHNA, CDR2 YSLEER, per germline. V was cut by 4 bases and J by 7 bases, with 11 bases left in between. This CDR3 comprises 14 residues. Written as DNA, the CDR3 is TGCGCCAGCAGCCCGAACCCCTCCAATTCACCCCTCCACTTT. Translating gives CASSPNPSNSPLHF.

With regard to this clonotype: Compared with germline, one end of the junction differs, possibly owing to a read error. V is TRBV9 and J is TRBJ2-3; D is possibly TRBD1 (6 bases). Looked up from germline, CDR1 is SGDLS and CDR2 is YYNGEE. The CDR3 has 13 amino acids. The CDR3 loop is CASSGTDQDAQYF. The CDR3 DNA follows: TGTGCCAGCAGCGGGACAGATCAAGATGCGCAGTATTTT.

The V gene is TRBV11-3, the J gene TRBJ1-1; a possible D gene is TRBD1 (6 bases). The germline V and J ends were trimmed by 2 bases and 2 bases, with 21 bases remaining between them. The length of the CDR3 is 18 residues. Germline-derived CDR1 and CDR2 are SGHNT and YENEEA. CDR3 amino acids: CASSLKRCWGALNTEAFF. The CDR3 nucleotides read TGTGCCAGCAGCTTAAAACGGTGTTGGGGGGCCTTAAACACTGAAGCTTTCTTT.

This sequence joins TRBV6-5 and TRBJ2-2, with D tentatively TRBD2 (5 bases). The V end lost 1 base, the J end lost 2 bases, and 8 bases lay between the germline ends. There are 15 residues in the CDR3. Germline V gene sequence: CDR1 MNHEY, CDR2 SVGAGI. The CDR3 DNA is TGTGCCAGCAGTTACTTGGACTTTAACACCGGGGAGCTGTTTTTT. Translation: CASSYLDFNTGELFF.

This clonotype has a count of ten or more. The chain couples TRBV20-1 to TRBJ2-7; tentatively, D is TRBD1 or TRBD2 (5 bases each). CDR1 DFQATT and CDR2 SNEGSKA come from the germline V gene (reference sequence). The germline V and J ends were trimmed by 5 bases and 2 bases, with 13 bases remaining between them. This CDR3 is 13 amino acids long. The CDR3 bases are TGCAGTGCTGCCGGGACGGGGCCCTACGAGCAGTACTTC. It specifies CSAAGTGPYEQYF.

In its sample, this clonotype was seen a few times. This chain links TRBV7-8 with TRBJ2-7; D remains ambiguous. The V gene lost 5 bases and the J gene lost 1 base, with 6 bases spanning the gap. Germline values: CDR1 SGHVS, CDR2 FQNEAQ. The CDR3 has 12 amino acids. CDR3 DNA: TGTGCCAGCAGCACCCGTTCCTACGAGCAGTACTTC. Protein: CASSTRSYEQYF. The complete variable domain, with remaining parts taken from reference TRBV7-8 and TRBJ2-7, reads GAGVSQSPRYKVAKRGQDVALRCDPISGHVSLFWYQQALGQGPEFLTYFQNEAQLDKSGLPSDRFFAERPEGSVSTLKIQRTQQEDSAVYLCASSTRSYEQYFGPGTRLTVT.

The table lists this clonotype with many counts. The V and J genes are TRBV20-1 and TRBJ2-3; TRBD2 matches 8 bases. The germline V gene encodes CDR1 DFQATT and CDR2 SNEGSKA (reference sequence). CDR3 size: 17 residues. The junction had 18 bases not matched to a gene; V was cut back by 3 bases and J by 7 bases. CDR3 residues: CSARPLESSGFGNTQYF. In nucleotides, the CDR3 is TGCAGTGCTAGGCCGTTGGAGTCTAGCGGGTTCGGGAATACGCAGTATTTT.

This clonotype showed up just a few times. This rearrangement joins TRBV6-6 to TRBJ1-1; weak D call: TRBD1 (5 bases). CDR1 and CDR2 from the germline V gene are MNHNY and SVGAGI (reference sequence). The V and J ends lost 0 bases and 4 bases respectively, with 15 bases between them. The CDR3 is made up of 16 amino acids. This CDR3 is CASSYSQDPIITEAFF. CDR3 coding DNA: TGTGCCAGCAGTTACTCACAGGATCCGATCATCACTGAAGCTTTCTTT.

This clonotype was observed many times. The chain joins TRBV29-1 to TRBJ2-7, with 15 bases fitting TRBD2. The CDR3 totals 13 residues. Germline V gene lookup returns CDR1 SQVTM and CDR2 ANQGSEA. Losses at the gene ends were 7 bases for V and 7 bases for J; bases not matched to a gene: 5. As DNA, the CDR3 is TGCAGCGGGGGACTAGCGGGAGGAAGAGAGCAGTACTTC. Translating gives CSGGLAGGREQYF.

This clonotype was seen many times. In nucleotides, the CDR3 is TGTGCCAGCAGTTTACAGAACAGAGTGCCCTACGAGCAGTACTTC. Amino acids: CASSLQNRVPYEQYF. The rearrangement links TRBV28 to TRBJ2-7; D is unresolved. Germline CDR1 MDHEN, CDR2 SYDVKM. The CDR3 has 15 amino acids. The V end lost 2 bases, the J end lost 2 bases, and 13 bases lay between the germline ends.

The chain joins TRBV19 to TRBJ2-1, with 7 bases fitting TRBD2. Per the germline V gene, CDR1 is LNHDA and CDR2 is SQIVND (reference sequence). V trimming: 3 bases; J trimming: 8 bases; junction bases outside the gene matches: 7. The CDR3 extends over 14 amino acids. CDR3 protein: CASSIDSGRDEQFF. The CDR3 DNA reads as TGTGCCAGTAGTATTGATAGCGGGCGCGATGAGCAGTTCTTC.

The sample holds many counts of this clonotype. The chain has TRBV28 and TRBJ2-7, with TRBD2 matching 7 bases. CDR1 is MDHEN and CDR2 is SYDVKM in the germline V gene. V was pared by 6 bases and J by 0 bases, with 5 bases of the junction left unmatched. The CDR3 spans 14 residues. Here the CDR3 reads CASRTAGSSYEQYF. For the CDR3, the DNA is TGTGCCAGCAGGACAGCGGGAAGCTCCTACGAGCAGTACTTC.

The chain couples TRBV20-1 to TRBJ2-5; possible D gene TRBD1, 6 bases. Germline CDR1 is DFQATT and CDR2 is SNEGSKA (reference sequence). Trimming removed 0 bases at V and 5 bases at J, with 19 bases between. There are 16 residues in the CDR3. The CDR3 region has the DNA TGCAGTGCTAGAGAGGTCTGGACCGGACAGTCGGAGACCCAGTACTTC. Its translation is CSAREVWTGQSETQYF.

The rearrangement uses TRBV27 and TRBJ2-1; TRBD2 matches at 10 bases. The CDR3 is made up of 15 amino acids. CDR1 and CDR2 (germline): MNHEY, SMNVEV (reference sequence). Trimming took 4 bases from V and 16 from J; bases not matched to a gene: 16. As DNA, the CDR3 is TGTGCCAGCAGTTCCAGGGGAGTGGGACTAGCGCATTCCTTCTTC. Its translation: CASSSRGVGLAHSFF.

This clonotype has more than one count but fewer than ten. V usage is TRBV19 and J usage is TRBJ2-1; TRBD2 matches 11 bases. Germline CDR1 LNHDA, CDR2 SQIVND (reference sequence). The junction had 4 bases not matched to a gene; V was cut back by 3 bases and J by 6 bases. This CDR3 comprises 15 residues. DNA for the CDR3: TGTGCCAGTAGTATTGTAGCGGGAGGGCTCAATGAGCAGTTCTTC. It is translated as CASSIVAGGLNEQFF.

This clonotype was counted many times. The rearrangement joins TRBV20-1 to TRBJ2-7; D perhaps matches TRBD1 (5 bases). CDR1 and CDR2 (germline): DFQATT, SNEGSKA (reference sequence). The CDR3 length is 14 residues. V was clipped by 3 bases and J by 7 bases, with 19 bases between them. The CDR3 DNA reads TGCAGTGCTAGTGGACCAGCAGGGCCTCGTGAGCAGTACTTC. Translated: CSASGPAGPREQYF.

There are a few counts of this clonotype. The chain recombines TRBV2 with TRBJ1-5; D is ambiguous. Germline loops: CDR1 SNHLY, CDR2 FYNNEI. Trimming pared 4 bases from V and 3 bases from J, leaving 10 bases between. The CDR3 is 14 amino acids. The CDR3 spells CASSARDNNQPQHF. CDR3 sequence (DNA): TGTGCCAGCAGTGCTCGCGACAACAATCAGCCCCAGCATTTT. Using reference TRBV2 and TRBJ1-5 for the parts outside the CDR3, the full variable domain is EPEVTQTPSHQVTQMGQEVILRCVPISNHLYFYWYRQILGQKVEFLVSFYNNEISEKSEIFDDQFSVERPDGSNFTLKIRSTKLEDSAMYFCASSARDNNQPQHFGDGTRLSIL.

V gene TRBV13 combines with J gene TRBJ1-6; D is undetermined. Trimming left V 7 bases short and J 7 bases short, with 8 bases between. The CDR3 spans 12 residues. Germline CDR1 PRHDT, CDR2 FYEKMQ (reference sequence). The CDR3 here is CASTSLNSPLHF. The CDR3 nucleotides read TGTGCCAGCACCAGCCTAAATTCACCCCTCCACTTT.

This clonotype appeared many times. The rearrangement uses TRBV20-1 and TRBJ2-7; no clear D. Germline CDR1 DFQATT, CDR2 SNEGSKA (reference sequence). The V end lost 0 bases, the J end lost 0 bases, and 9 bases lay between the germline ends. The length of the CDR3 is 14 residues. CDR3 in DNA: TGCAGTGCTAGAGACCGGACCGACTCCTACGAGCAGTACTTC. It yields the protein CSARDRTDSYEQYF.

The CDR3 spells CASSFEGANYGYTF. The CDR3 DNA reads as TGTGCCAGCAGTTTCGAGGGCGCCAACTATGGCTACACCTTC. The V call is TRBV6-5, the J call TRBJ1-2; D gene uncertain. This CDR3 has 14 residues. The germline CDR1 and CDR2 sequences are MNHEY and SVGAGI. With 4 bases removed from V and 2 bases from J, the gap between germline ends came to 11 bases.

This clonotype was observed at least ten times. The chain recombines TRBV6-2 or TRBV6-3 with TRBJ2-5; perhaps TRBD1 as D (5 bases). CDR3 size: 12 residues. Germline V CDR1 and CDR2: MNHEY, SVGEGT. Trimming shortened V by 2 bases and J by 5 bases, and 6 bases separated the two germline ends. This CDR3 is CASSYGAETQYF. The CDR3 nucleotides are TGTGCCAGCAGTTACGGGGCTGAGACCCAGTACTTC.

The chain links TRBV5-1 to TRBJ1-2, with D perhaps TRBD1 (6 bases). V lost 1 base to trimming and J lost 6 bases, with 16 bases between them. CDR3 length equals 15 residues. Germline CDR1 and CDR2: SGHRS and YFSETQ. Written as DNA, the CDR3 is TGCGCCAGCAGCTTGCGGCGGGGGCGAGTCCATGGCTACACCTTC. As protein: CASSLRRGRVHGYTF.

This clonotype has at least ten counts. V gene TRBV24-1 combines with J gene TRBJ2-1, with a tentative D call TRBD1 (5 bases). CDR3 length: 13 amino acids. Germline CDR1 is KGHDR and CDR2 is SFDVKD. V was shortened by 1 base and J by 6 bases, with 6 bases between the two germline ends. The chain's CDR3 is CATSDFQGNEQFF. The CDR3 bases are TGTGCCACCAGTGATTTTCAGGGCAATGAGCAGTTCTTC.

Only a few counts were recorded for this clonotype. The gene calls are TRBV7-2 and TRBJ2-5, with 7 positions matching TRBD1. V lost 6 bases and J lost 0; bases outside the gene matches: 10. The CDR3 has 16 residues. The germline V gene has CDR1 SGHTA and CDR2 FQGNSA. CDR3 sequence reads: CASRSEGGRYQETQYF. CDR3 sequence (DNA): TGTGCCAGCAGAAGTGAAGGGGGCAGGTACCAAGAGACCCAGTACTTC. Drawing the rest from reference TRBV7-2 and TRBJ2-5, the complete variable domain is GAGVSQSPSNKVTEKGKDVELRCDPISGHTALYWYRQSLGQGLEFLIYFQGNSAPDKSGLPSDRFSAERTGGSVSTLTIQRTQQEDSAVYLCASRSEGGRYQETQYFGPGTRLLVL.

This clonotype appeared a few times. This sequence joins TRBV28 and TRBJ2-5; 7 positions agree with TRBD2. The CDR3 is 15 residues long. Trimming cost V 8 bases and J 1 base; bases outside gene matches: 10. Germline V gene lookup returns CDR1 MDHEN and CDR2 SYDVKM. CDR3 DNA sequence: TGTGCCAGCGGGAGAGGCGGGAGACGCCAAGAGACCCAGTACTTC. Its protein product is CASGRGGRRQETQYF.

As to this clonotype: Just one base apart from a much larger clone, this may be a read error. V gene TRBV12-3 or TRBV12-4 combines with J gene TRBJ2-7, with 11 bases identical to TRBD2. Unmatched junction bases numbered 11, after V lost 5 bases and J lost 5 bases. The CDR3 totals 16 residues. In DNA, the CDR3 is TGTGCCAGCAGTCCCGTAGCGGGAGGGGTTATGAACGAGCAGTACTTC. Protein product: CASSPVAGGVMNEQYF.